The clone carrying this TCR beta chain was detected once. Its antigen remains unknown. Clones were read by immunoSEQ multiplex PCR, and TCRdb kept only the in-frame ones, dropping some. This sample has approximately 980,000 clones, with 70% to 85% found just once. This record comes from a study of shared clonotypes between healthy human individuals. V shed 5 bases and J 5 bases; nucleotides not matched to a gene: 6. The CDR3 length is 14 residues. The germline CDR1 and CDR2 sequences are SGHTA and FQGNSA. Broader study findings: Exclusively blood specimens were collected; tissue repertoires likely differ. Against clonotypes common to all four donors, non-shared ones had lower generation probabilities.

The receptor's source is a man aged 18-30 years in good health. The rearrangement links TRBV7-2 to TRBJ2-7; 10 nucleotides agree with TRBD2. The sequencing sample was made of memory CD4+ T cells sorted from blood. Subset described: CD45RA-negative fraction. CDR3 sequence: CASSPTSGVNEQYF. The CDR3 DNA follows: TGTGCCAGCAGCCCCACTAGCGGGGTCAACGAGCAGTACTTC.